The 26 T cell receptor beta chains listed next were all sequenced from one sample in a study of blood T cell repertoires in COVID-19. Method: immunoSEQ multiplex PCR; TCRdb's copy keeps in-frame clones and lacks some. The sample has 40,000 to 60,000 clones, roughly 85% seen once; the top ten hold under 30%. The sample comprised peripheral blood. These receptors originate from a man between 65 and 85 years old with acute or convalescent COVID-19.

The CDR3 spells CARSLIQVPNGNTGELFF. The CDR3 DNA is TGTGCCAGAAGCTTGATCCAGGTTCCCAATGGGAACACCGGGGAGCTGTTTTTT. This chain connects TRBV5-3 to TRBJ2-2; D unresolved. TRBV5-3 is given ORF status, its function remaining uncertain. V was trimmed by 1 base and J by 1 base, leaving 17 bases between them. The CDR3 length is 18 residues.

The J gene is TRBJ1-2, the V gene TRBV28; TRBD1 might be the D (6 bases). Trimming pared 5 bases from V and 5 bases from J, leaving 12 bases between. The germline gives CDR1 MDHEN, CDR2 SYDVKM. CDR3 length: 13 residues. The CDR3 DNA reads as TGTGCCAGCAGTACAGGGCAAAAGTATGGCTACACCTTC. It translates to CASSTGQKYGYTF.

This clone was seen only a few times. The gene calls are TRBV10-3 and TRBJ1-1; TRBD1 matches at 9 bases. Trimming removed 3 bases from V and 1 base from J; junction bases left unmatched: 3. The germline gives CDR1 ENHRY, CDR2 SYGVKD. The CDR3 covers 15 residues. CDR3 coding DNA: TGTGCCATCAGTGACCAGACAGGGGGGAACACTGAAGCTTTCTTT. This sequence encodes CAISDQTGGNTEAFF.

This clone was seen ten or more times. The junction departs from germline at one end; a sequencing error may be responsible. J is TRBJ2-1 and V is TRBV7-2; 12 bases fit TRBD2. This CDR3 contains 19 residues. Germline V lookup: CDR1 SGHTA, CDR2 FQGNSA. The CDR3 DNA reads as TGTGCCAGCAGCCATACTCCATGGCGAAGCGGACCTAGCGGGGGGGCTCTACTCTTC. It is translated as CASSHTPWRSGPSGGALLF.

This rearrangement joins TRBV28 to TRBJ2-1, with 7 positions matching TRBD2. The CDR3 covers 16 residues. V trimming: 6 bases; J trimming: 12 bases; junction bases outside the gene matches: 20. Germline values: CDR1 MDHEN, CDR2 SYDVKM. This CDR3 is CASSTVSGLSFRGQFF. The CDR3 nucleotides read TGTGCCAGCAGCACTGTTAGCGGGTTATCTTTCCGGGGGCAGTTCTTC.

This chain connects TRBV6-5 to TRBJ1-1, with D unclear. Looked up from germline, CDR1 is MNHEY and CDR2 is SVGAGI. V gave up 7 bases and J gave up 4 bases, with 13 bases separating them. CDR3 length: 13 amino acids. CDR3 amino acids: CASKSTRSTEAFF. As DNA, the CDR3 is TGTGCCAGCAAGTCGACTAGGAGCACTGAAGCTTTCTTT.

CDR3 region: CASSLWGGTGEAFF. The CDR3 region has the DNA TGTGCCAGCAGCTTATGGGGGGGAACTGGTGAAGCTTTCTTT. This chain links TRBV13 with TRBJ1-1; D is perhaps TRBD1 (5 bases). Trimming shortened V by 2 bases and J by 7 bases, and 14 bases separated the two germline ends. The CDR3 runs to 14 residues. Germline V gene sequence: CDR1 PRHDT, CDR2 FYEKMQ (reference sequence).

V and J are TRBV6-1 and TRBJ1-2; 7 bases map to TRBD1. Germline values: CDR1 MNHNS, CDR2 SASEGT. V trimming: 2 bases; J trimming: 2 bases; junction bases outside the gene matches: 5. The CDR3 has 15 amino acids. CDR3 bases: TGTGCCAGCAGTGAATCTAACAGGGGAAACTATGGCTACACCTTC. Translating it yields CASSESNRGNYGYTF.

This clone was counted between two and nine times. This chain's CDR3 is CASRSPTGNNQPQHF. The DNA for the CDR3 is TGTGCCAGCAGGTCTCCGACAGGGAACAATCAGCCCCAGCATTTT. The V gene is TRBV6-5, the J gene TRBJ1-5; 7 bases agree with TRBD1. Germline trimming cut 6 bases from V and 3 bases from J; bases unmatched to any gene: 8. This CDR3 contains 15 residues. Germline CDR1 MNHEY, CDR2 SVGAGI.

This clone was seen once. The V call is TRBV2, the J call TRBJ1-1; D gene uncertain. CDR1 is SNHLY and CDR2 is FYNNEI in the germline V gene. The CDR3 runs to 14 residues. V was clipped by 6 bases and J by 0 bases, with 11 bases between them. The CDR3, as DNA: TGTGCCAGCAGGAGGGAGGAATTGAACACTGAAGCTTTCTTT. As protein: CASRREELNTEAFF.

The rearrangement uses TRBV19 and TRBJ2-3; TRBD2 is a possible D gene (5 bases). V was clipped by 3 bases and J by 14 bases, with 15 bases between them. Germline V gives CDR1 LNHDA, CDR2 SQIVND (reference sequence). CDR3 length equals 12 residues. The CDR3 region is CASSISERILYF. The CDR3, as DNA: TGTGCCAGTAGTATTAGCGAGAGGATACTGTATTTT.

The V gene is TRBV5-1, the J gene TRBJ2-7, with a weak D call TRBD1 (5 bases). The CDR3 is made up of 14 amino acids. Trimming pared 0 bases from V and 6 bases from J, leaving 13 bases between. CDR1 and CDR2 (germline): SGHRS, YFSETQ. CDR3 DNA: TGCGCCAGCAGCTTGGGACAGTCCTTATCCGAGCAGTACTTC. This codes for CASSLGQSLSEQYF.

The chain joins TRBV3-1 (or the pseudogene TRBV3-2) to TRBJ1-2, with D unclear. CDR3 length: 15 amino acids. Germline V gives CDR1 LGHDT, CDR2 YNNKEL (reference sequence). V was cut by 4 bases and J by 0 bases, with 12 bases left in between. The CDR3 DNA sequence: TGTGCCAGCAGCCTGAATTCCCGAGCTAACTATGGCTACACCTTC. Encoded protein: CASSLNSRANYGYTF.

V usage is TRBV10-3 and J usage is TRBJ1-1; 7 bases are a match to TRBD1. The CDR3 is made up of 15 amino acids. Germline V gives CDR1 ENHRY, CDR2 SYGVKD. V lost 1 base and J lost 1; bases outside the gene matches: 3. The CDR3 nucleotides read TGTGCCATCAGTGAGTTAGGGACAGCGAACACTGAAGCTTTCTTT. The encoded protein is CAISELGTANTEAFF.

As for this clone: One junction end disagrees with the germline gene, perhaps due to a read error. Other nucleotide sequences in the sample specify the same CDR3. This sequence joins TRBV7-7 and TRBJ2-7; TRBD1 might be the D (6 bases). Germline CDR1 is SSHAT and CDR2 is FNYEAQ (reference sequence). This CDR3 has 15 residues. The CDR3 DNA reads TGTGCTAGCAGCTTAGGTCGACAGGCGATTTCCGAGCAGTACTTT. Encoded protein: CASSLGRQAISEQYF. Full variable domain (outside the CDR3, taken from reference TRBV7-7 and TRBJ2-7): GAGVSQSPRYKVTKRGQDVTLRCDPISSHATLYWYQQALGQGPEFLTYFNYEAQPDKSGLPSDRFSAERPEGSISTLTIQRTEQRDSAMYRCASSLGRQAISEQYFGPGTRLTVT.

CDR3 DNA: TGTGCCAGCAGCCAAGTTACAGAGCAAGAGACCCAGTACTTC. This gives the protein CASSQVTEQETQYF. This chain connects TRBV4-2 to TRBJ2-5, with unresolved D. The CDR3 sequence is 14 residues long. V was cut by 1 base and J by 2 bases, with 8 bases left in between. Per the germline V gene, CDR1 is LGHNA and CDR2 is YNFKEQ.

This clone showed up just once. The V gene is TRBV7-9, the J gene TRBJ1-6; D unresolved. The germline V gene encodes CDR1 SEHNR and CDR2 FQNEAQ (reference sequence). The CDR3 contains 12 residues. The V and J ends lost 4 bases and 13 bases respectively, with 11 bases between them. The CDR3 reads CASSSSPGPLHF. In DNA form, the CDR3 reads TGTGCCAGCAGCTCGTCACCAGGTCCCCTCCACTTT.

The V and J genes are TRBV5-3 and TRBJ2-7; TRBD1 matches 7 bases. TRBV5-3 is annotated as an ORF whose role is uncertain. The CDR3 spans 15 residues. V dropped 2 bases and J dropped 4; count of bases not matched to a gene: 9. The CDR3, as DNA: TGTGCCAGAAGCTTTTGGGGGACAGCGAGATACGAGCAGTACTTC. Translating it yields CARSFWGTARYEQYF.

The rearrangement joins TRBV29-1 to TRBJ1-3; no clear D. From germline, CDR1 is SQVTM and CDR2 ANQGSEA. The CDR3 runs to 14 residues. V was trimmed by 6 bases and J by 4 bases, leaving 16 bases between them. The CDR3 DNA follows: TGCAGCGTCGCCAACAGAGTTAACGGAAACACCATATATTTT. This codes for CSVANRVNGNTIYF.

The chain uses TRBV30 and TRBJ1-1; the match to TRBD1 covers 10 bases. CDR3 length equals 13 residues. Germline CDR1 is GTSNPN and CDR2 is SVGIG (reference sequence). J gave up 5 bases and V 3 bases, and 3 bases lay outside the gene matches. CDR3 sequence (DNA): TGTGCCTGGAGCGGGACAGGGGTTACTGAAGCTTTCTTT. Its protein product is CAWSGTGVTEAFF.

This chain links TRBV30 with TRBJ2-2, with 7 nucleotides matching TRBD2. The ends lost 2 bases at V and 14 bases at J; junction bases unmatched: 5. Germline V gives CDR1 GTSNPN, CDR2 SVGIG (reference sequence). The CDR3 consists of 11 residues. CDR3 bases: TGTGCCTGGAGTACGGGGGGTGACCTGTTTTTT. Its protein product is CAWSTGGDLFF.

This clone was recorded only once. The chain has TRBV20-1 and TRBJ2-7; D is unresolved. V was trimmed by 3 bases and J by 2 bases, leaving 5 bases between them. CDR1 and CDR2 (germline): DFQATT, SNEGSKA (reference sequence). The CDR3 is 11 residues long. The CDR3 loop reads CSARGPYEQYF. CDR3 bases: TGCAGTGCTAGGGGCCCCTACGAGCAGTACTTC.

The CDR3 spells CASSYSEEGGYEQYF. CDR3 bases: TGTGCCAGCAGTTACTCCGAAGAGGGGGGGTACGAGCAGTACTTC. V is TRBV6-5 and J is TRBJ2-7, with D possibly being TRBD2 (7 bases). Germline CDR1 reads MNHEY; CDR2 reads SVGAGI. CDR3 size: 15 residues. V dropped 0 bases and J dropped 4 bases, with 13 bases sitting between them.

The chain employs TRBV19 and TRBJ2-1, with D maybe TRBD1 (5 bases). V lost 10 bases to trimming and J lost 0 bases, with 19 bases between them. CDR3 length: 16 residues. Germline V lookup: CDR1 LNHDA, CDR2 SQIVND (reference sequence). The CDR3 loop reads CATTVQATLSYNEQFF. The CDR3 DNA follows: TGTGCCACCACGGTACAGGCGACCCTCTCCTACAATGAGCAGTTCTTC.

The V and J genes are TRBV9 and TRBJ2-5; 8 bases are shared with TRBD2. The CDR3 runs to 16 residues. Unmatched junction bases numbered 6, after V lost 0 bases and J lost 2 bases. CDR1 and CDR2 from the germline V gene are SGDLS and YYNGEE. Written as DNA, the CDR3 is TGTGCCAGCAGCGTAGCGAGCGGGAGATTACAAGAGACCCAGTACTTC. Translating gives CASSVASGRLQETQYF.

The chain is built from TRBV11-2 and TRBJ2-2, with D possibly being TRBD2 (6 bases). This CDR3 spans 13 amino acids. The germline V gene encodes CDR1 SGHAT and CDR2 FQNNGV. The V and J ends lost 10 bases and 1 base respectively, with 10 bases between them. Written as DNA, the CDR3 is TGTGCCACGGACGGGGGGAACACCGGGGAGCTGTTTTTT. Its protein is CATDGGNTGELFF. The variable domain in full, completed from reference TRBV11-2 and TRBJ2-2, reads EAGVAQSPRYKIIEKRQSVAFWCNPISGHATLYWYQQILGQGPKLLIQFQNNGVVDDSQLPKDRFSAERLKGVDSTLKIQPAKLEDSAVYLCATDGGNTGELFFGEGSRLTVL.